The text below deals with one TCR beta chain. Following RNA extraction, reverse transcription yielded cDNA that acted as the sequencing template. The method was immunoSEQ multiplex PCR; TCRdb's version includes in-frame clones alone and lacks a portion of them. Of 200,000 to 250,000 clones listed, about 61% are singletons. This specimen comes from a study of CD8+ T cells in alopecia areata. V lost 0 bases and J 2 bases, leaving 7 bases between the germline ends. CDR1 and CDR2 from the germline V gene are SEHNR and FQNEAQ (reference sequence). CDR3 length: 14 amino acids. The sequence derives from a human donor in good health. The chain employs TRBV7-9 and TRBJ1-2; D uncertain. What was sequenced was CD8+ T cells sorted from blood. For the CDR3, the DNA is TGTGCCAGCAGCTTAGCGTCGGTCAACTATGGCTACACCTTC. It specifies CASSLASVNYGYTF.